These 14 T cell receptor beta chains were all obtained from the same sample, sequenced in a study of blood T cell repertoires in COVID-19. Produced via immunoSEQ multiplex PCR; TCRdb's table is partial and in-frame only. The sample includes about 120,000 clones, around 81% of them seen just once. The specimen was peripheral blood. The receptors were sampled from a man aged 25-45 years with COVID-19, enrolled during active disease.

The chain is built from TRBV11-2 and TRBJ1-5; D unresolved. The CDR3 runs 14 residues. The V and J ends lost 5 bases and 0 bases respectively, with 8 bases between them. Germline CDR1 is SGHAT and CDR2 is FQNNGV. CDR3 residues: CASSVLDSNQPQHF. CDR3 nucleotides: TGTGCCAGCAGCGTACTCGATAGCAATCAGCCCCAGCATTTT.

A note on this clone: A junction end diverges from the germline sequence, so it may reflect a read error. The CDR3 sequence is CSALRDRGGF. CDR3 DNA: TGCAGTGCTCTCCGGGACAGGGGGGGTTTC. This chain joins TRBV20-1 and TRBJ2-7; TRBD1 agrees at 11 bases. The CDR3 covers 10 residues. Germline assignment: CDR1 DFQATT and CDR2 SNEGSKA (reference sequence).

The V and J genes are TRBV6-5 and TRBJ1-1; D is possibly TRBD1 (6 bases). Germline V lookup: CDR1 MNHEY, CDR2 SVGAGI. V lost 11 bases, J lost 4 bases, and 17 bases lay in between. The CDR3 is made up of 13 amino acids. DNA of the CDR3: TGTGCCCACCACACAGGGTCCGGCACTGAAGCTTTCTTT. Its protein product is CAHHTGSGTEAFF.

The chain combines TRBV10-1 with TRBJ2-1, with a possible D match to TRBD2 (5 bases). Trimming left V 0 bases short and J 7 bases short, with 13 bases between. CDR3 length: 15 amino acids. Germline loops: CDR1 WNHNN, CDR2 SYGVQD (reference sequence). Here the CDR3 reads CASSESGAEGNEQFF. The CDR3 DNA reads TGCGCCAGCAGTGAGTCGGGAGCCGAGGGTAATGAGCAGTTCTTC.

This clone was observed a single time. This sequence joins TRBV6-4 and TRBJ2-1; 7 nucleotides match TRBD1. V dropped 0 bases and J dropped 15; count of bases not matched to a gene: 5. The CDR3 is made up of 12 amino acids. Germline V CDR1 and CDR2: MRHNA, SNTAGT. CDR3 in DNA: TGTGCCAGCAGTGACTCGGGGACAGCTTGGTTCTTC. It is translated as CASSDSGTAWFF.

This sequence joins TRBV11-3 and TRBJ2-5; TRBD2 aligns across 7 bases. The CDR3 extends over 15 amino acids. V shed 5 bases, J shed 5 bases, and the junction held 11 bases outside the gene matches. Germline CDR1 and CDR2: SGHNT and YENEEA. The CDR3 spells CASSAFLGGEETQYF. The DNA for the CDR3 is TGTGCCAGCAGCGCCTTCTTGGGGGGGGAGGAGACCCAGTACTTC.

With regard to this clone: Other DNA sequences in this specimen translate into the identical CDR3. V is TRBV5-1 and J is TRBJ1-4; a weak D match, TRBD1 (6 bases). This CDR3 comprises 15 residues. Germline V gives CDR1 SGHRS, CDR2 YFSETQ. Trimming pared 2 bases from V and 0 bases from J, leaving 8 bases between. CDR3 sequence (DNA): TGCGCCAGCAGCTTAGGACAGACAACTAATGAAAAACTGTTTTTT. The encoded protein is CASSLGQTTNEKLFF.

The V gene is TRBV7-9, the J gene TRBJ1-2, with 7 bases identical to TRBD1. The length of the CDR3 is 14 residues. J lost 6 bases, V lost 5 bases, and 9 bases had no gene match. CDR1 is SEHNR, CDR2 FQNEAQ, per germline (reference sequence). CDR3 region: CASSARQGWHGYTF. The CDR3, as DNA: TGTGCCAGCAGCGCGAGACAGGGATGGCATGGCTACACCTTC.

The chain uses TRBV2 and TRBJ1-5, with D unresolved. The germline V and J ends were trimmed by 7 bases and 5 bases, with 15 bases remaining between them. The CDR3 totals 14 residues. The germline V gene has CDR1 SNHLY and CDR2 FYNNEI. The CDR3 region has the DNA TGTGCCAGCACCGCGGGCACAATAGATCAGCCCCAGCATTTT. Its protein is CASTAGTIDQPQHF. The full variable domain, with the rest looked up from reference TRBV2 and TRBJ1-5, is EPEVTQTPSHQVTQMGQEVILRCVPISNHLYFYWYRQILGQKVEFLVSFYNNEISEKSEIFDDQFSVERPDGSNFTLKIRSTKLEDSAMYFCASTAGTIDQPQHFGDGTRLSIL.

This clone has only a few counts. V usage is TRBV19 and J usage is TRBJ1-5; no clear D. Germline V CDR1 and CDR2: LNHDA, SQIVND (reference sequence). V lost 2 bases and J lost 0, with 29 bases in between. The length of the CDR3 is 22 residues. CDR3 DNA: TGTGCCAGTAGTATATTCCAACCGAACCCGTATACATACCTTCGTAGCAATCAGCCCCAGCATTTT. Amino acids: CASSIFQPNPYTYLRSNQPQHF.

The chain's CDR3 is CASRAPGNPMDSPLHF. As DNA, the CDR3 is TGTGCCAGCCGGGCCCCAGGGAATCCCATGGATTCACCCCTCCACTTT. The chain carries TRBV9 and TRBJ1-6; a weak D match, TRBD1 (5 bases). This CDR3 region has 16 residues. V lost 7 bases and J 8 bases, leaving 22 bases between the germline ends. In germline, CDR1 is SGDLS, CDR2 YYNGEE.

The chain carries TRBV10-3 and TRBJ2-7; no clear D gene. The CDR3 is 13 residues long. Trimming left V 2 bases short and J 4 bases short, with 9 bases between. Per the germline V gene, CDR1 is ENHRY and CDR2 is SYGVKD. The CDR3 DNA reads TGTGCCATCAGTGAGATACAGATGTACGAGCAGTACTTC. This translates into CAISEIQMYEQYF.

On this clone: This clone may be a read error of a much larger clone one base away. The chain uses TRBV6-4 and TRBJ2-3; 11 bases are shared with TRBD2. V dropped 5 bases and J dropped 0; count of bases not matched to a gene: 1. The CDR3 extends over 15 amino acids. CDR1 is MRHNA, CDR2 SNTAGT, per germline. The CDR3 nucleotides read TGTGCCAGCAGTCGGACTAGCGGGAGCACAGATACGCAGTATTTT. Translated: CASSRTSGSTDTQYF.

The rearrangement links TRBV6-5 to TRBJ1-5; tentative D call: TRBD1 (5 bases). This CDR3 has 14 residues. Per the germline V gene, CDR1 is MNHEY and CDR2 is SVGAGI. V lost 6 bases to trimming and J lost 7 bases, with 16 bases between them. The CDR3, as DNA: TGTGCCAGCAGCCGCGGGGACCCTTCACAGCCCCAGCATTTT. This translates into CASSRGDPSQPQHF.